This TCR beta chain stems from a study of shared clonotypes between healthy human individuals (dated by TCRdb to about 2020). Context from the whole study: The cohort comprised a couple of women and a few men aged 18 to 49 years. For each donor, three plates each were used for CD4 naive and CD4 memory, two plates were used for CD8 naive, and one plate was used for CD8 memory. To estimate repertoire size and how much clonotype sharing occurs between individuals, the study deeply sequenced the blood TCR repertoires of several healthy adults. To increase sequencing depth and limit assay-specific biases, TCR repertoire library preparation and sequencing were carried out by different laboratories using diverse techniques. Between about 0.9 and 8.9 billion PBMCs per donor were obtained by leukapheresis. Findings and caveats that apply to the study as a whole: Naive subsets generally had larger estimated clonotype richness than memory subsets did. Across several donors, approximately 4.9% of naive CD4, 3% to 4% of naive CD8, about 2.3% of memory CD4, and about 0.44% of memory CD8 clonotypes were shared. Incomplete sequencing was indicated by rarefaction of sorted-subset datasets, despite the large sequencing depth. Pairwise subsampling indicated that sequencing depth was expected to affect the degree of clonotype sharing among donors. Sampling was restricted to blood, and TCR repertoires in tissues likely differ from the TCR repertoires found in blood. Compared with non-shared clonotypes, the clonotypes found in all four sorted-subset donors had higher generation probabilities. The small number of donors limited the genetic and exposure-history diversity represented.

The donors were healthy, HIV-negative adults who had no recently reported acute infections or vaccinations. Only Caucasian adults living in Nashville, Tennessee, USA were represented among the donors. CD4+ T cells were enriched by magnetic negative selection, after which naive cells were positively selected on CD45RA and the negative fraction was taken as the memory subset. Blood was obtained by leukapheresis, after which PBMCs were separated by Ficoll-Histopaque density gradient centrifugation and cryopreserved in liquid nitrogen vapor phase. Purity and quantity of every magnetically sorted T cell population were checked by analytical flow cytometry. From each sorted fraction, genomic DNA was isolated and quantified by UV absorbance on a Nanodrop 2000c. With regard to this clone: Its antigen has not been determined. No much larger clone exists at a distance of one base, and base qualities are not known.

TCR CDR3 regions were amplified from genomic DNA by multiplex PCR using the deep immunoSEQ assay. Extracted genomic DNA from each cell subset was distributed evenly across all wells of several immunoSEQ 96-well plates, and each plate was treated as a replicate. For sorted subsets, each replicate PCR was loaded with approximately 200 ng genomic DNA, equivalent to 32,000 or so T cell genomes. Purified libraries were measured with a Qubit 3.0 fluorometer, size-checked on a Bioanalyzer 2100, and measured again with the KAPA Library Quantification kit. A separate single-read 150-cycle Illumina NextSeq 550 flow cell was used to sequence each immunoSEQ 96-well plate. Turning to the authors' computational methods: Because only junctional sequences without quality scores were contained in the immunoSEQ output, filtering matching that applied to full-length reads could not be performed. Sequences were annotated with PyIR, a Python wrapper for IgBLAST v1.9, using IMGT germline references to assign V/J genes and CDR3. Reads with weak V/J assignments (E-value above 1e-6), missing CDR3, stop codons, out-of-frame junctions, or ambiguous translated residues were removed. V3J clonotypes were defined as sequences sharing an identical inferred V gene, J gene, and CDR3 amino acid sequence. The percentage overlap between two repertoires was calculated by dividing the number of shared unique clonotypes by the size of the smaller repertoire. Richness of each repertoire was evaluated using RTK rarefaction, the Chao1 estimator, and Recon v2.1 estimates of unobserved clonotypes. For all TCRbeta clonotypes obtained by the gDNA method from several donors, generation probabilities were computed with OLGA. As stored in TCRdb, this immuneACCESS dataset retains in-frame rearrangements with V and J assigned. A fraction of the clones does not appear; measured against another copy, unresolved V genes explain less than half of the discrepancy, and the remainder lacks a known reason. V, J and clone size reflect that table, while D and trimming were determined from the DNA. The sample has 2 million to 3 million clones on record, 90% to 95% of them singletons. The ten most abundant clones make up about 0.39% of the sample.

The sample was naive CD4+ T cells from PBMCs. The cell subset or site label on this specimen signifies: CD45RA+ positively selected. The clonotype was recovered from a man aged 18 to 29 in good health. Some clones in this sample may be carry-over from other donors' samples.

For the CDR3, the sequence is CASSPQVTARGYTF. The bases read TGTGCCAGCAGTCCACAGGTCACAGCTCGGGGCTACACCTTC. The V and J genes are TRBV28 and TRBJ1-2; a tentative D call is TRBD1 (5 bases match). For CDR1 and CDR2, the germline V gene lists MDHEN and SYDVKM. V is shortened by 5 bases, J by 8 bases, and the region joining them spans 18 bases. Counted from cysteine to phenylalanine, this CDR3 has 14 amino acids. Solely the CDR3 DNA is kept, with 42 bases framed from the first base.